Listed here is a single T cell receptor (beta chain). The assay was immunoSEQ multiplex PCR, and TCRdb's table has in-frame clones only and misses some. The data hold 70,000 to 100,000 clones, with 88% observed a single time. V dropped 3 bases and J dropped 0 bases, with 11 bases sitting between them. This CDR3 is 15 amino acids long. The germline V gene encodes CDR1 LGHDT and CDR2 YNNKEL (reference sequence). The data stem from a study of blood T cell repertoires in COVID-19. Study at large: T cells, B-cell-depleted T cells, or PBMCs provided the cDNA or gDNA that served as material.

This chain joins TRBV3-1 (or the pseudogene TRBV3-2) and TRBJ1-1; a weak D match, TRBD1 (6 bases). The origin of this receptor is a human donor in a cohort sampled during active COVID-19. The sample consisted of peripheral blood. The CDR3 DNA sequence: TGTGCCAGCAGCCACAGACAGGAAGTGAACACTGAAGCTTTCTTT. Amino acids: CASSHRQEVNTEAFF.